A single sample is the source of the 16 T cell receptor beta chains below, sequenced in a study of blood T cell repertoires in COVID-19. The repertoire was sequenced with immunoSEQ multiplex PCR; TCRdb's copy has only in-frame clones and lacks some. The sample gives approximately 250,000 clones, about 88% of which show up once; over 5% is in the top ten. The sequencing input was peripheral blood. The receptors come from a woman aged 60-75 years with COVID-19, enrolled during active disease.

Of note for this clone: Other DNA sequences in this specimen translate into the identical CDR3. This CDR3 reads CASSLTGGYEQYF. In nucleotides, the CDR3 is TGCGCCAGCAGCTTGACAGGGGGCTACGAGCAGTACTTC. The V and J genes are TRBV5-1 and TRBJ2-7; 8 nucleotides align to TRBD1. V shed 1 base and J 3 bases; nucleotides not matched to a gene: 0. Germline CDR1 and CDR2: SGHRS and YFSETQ. CDR3 size: 13 residues.

The chain joins TRBV27 to TRBJ2-7, with 7 bases identical to TRBD2. The CDR3 totals 16 residues. CDR1 and CDR2 from the germline V gene are MNHEY and SMNVEV (reference sequence). The junction had 7 bases not matched to a gene; V was cut back by 2 bases and J by 0 bases. CDR3 nucleotides: TGTGCCAGCAGTTTACGTGTAGGCGGGAGCTCCTACGAGCAGTACTTC. Translated: CASSLRVGGSSYEQYF.

V gene TRBV11-2 combines with J gene TRBJ1-6; D unresolved. The CDR3 loop spans 17 amino acids. Germline assignment: CDR1 SGHAT and CDR2 FQNNGV. V was pared by 1 base and J by 5 bases, with 15 bases between. CDR3 coding DNA: TGTGCCAGCAGCTTAGCTCTTGCGATCCAAGATAATTCACCCCTCCACTTT. This translates into CASSLALAIQDNSPLHF.

The table lists this clone with a count of one. The V gene is TRBV7-8, the J gene TRBJ2-1; D gene unclear. V dropped 3 bases and J dropped 10 bases, with 7 bases sitting between them. The CDR3 has 11 residues. From germline, CDR1 is SGHVS and CDR2 FQNEAQ. The CDR3 DNA is TGTGCCAGCAGCTTTGCCGGGGAGCAGTTCTTC. Translation gives CASSFAGEQFF.

This chain links TRBV6-5 with TRBJ2-7; weak D call: TRBD1 (6 bases). The CDR3 totals 13 residues. V was cut by 8 bases and J by 2 bases, with 13 bases left in between. In germline, CDR1 is MNHEY, CDR2 SVGAGI. The CDR3 sequence is CASRQDLPYEQYF. The CDR3 DNA follows: TGTGCCAGCCGACAGGACCTCCCCTACGAGCAGTACTTC.

This chain joins TRBV5-4 and TRBJ1-6, with 8 bases fitting TRBD1. CDR1 is SGHNT and CDR2 is YYREEE in the germline V gene (reference sequence). The CDR3 has 15 amino acids. V dropped 3 bases and J dropped 6; count of bases not matched to a gene: 5. The CDR3 loop is CASSSGQGGNSPLHF. The CDR3, as DNA: TGTGCCAGCAGCTCCGGACAGGGCGGTAATTCACCCCTCCACTTT.

The chain combines TRBV7-6 with TRBJ2-1; 12 positions match TRBD2. Germline CDR1 and CDR2: SGHVS and FNYEAQ. The CDR3 sequence is 17 residues long. V dropped 5 bases and J dropped 0; count of bases not matched to a gene: 5. The CDR3, as DNA: TGTGCCAGCAGCCGCGGACTAGCGGGACTCTCCTACAATGAGCAGTTCTTC. This codes for CASSRGLAGLSYNEQFF.

In its sample, this clone was seen once. The chain employs TRBV19 and TRBJ2-3, with TRBD2 matching over 11 bases. The V and J ends lost 7 bases and 0 bases, in that order; junction bases with no gene match: 9. This CDR3 is built from 17 residues. Per germline, CDR1 LNHDA and CDR2 SQIVND (reference sequence). CDR3 sequence: CASMITGLAASTDTQYF. The CDR3 bases are TGTGCCAGTATGATAACGGGACTAGCGGCTAGCACAGATACGCAGTATTTT.

The chain employs TRBV6-2 or TRBV6-3 and TRBJ2-3, with D uncertain. CDR3 length: 12 residues. In germline, CDR1 is MNHEY, CDR2 SVGEGT. Trimming shortened V by 2 bases and J by 7 bases, and 7 bases separated the two germline ends. CDR3 sequence reads: CASSYVANTQYF. For the CDR3, the DNA is TGTGCCAGCAGTTACGTAGCCAATACGCAGTATTTT.

The rearrangement joins TRBV28 to TRBJ1-2; TRBD1 matches 9 bases. Per germline, CDR1 MDHEN and CDR2 SYDVKM. This CDR3 is 15 amino acids long. V shed 4 bases, J shed 6 bases, and the junction held 9 bases outside the gene matches. CDR3 amino acids: CASSSGQGRRDGYTF. The CDR3 DNA sequence: TGTGCCAGCAGTTCCGGACAGGGGAGGAGAGATGGCTACACCTTC.

Of note for this clone: Other DNA sequences within the sample encode an identical CDR3. The V call is TRBV3-1 (or the pseudogene TRBV3-2), the J call TRBJ1-2; D is perhaps TRBD1 (5 bases). CDR3 length equals 15 residues. The V end was cut by 4 bases, the J end by 2 bases, with 14 bases between. CDR1 is LGHDT and CDR2 is YNNKEL in the germline V gene (reference sequence). As DNA, the CDR3 is TGTGCCAGCAGCCCCCGGGGGGGGACGAACTATGGCTACACCTTC. It specifies CASSPRGGTNYGYTF.

This clone came up a few times. The rearrangement links TRBV29-1 to TRBJ1-2; a possible D gene is TRBD1 (6 bases). This CDR3 has 12 amino acids. The germline V gene encodes CDR1 SQVTM and CDR2 ANQGSEA. Trimming took off 2 bases at V and 4 bases at J, with 8 bases between the two ends. The CDR3 DNA reads as TGCAGCGTTGAACGACAGGTCTATGGCTACACCTTC. As protein: CSVERQVYGYTF.

CDR3 bases: TGTGCCAGCAGTCAGGATTTGTGGGAGACCCAGTACTTC. Translation: CASSQDLWETQYF. The chain combines TRBV6-4 with TRBJ2-5, with D uncertain. Trimming cost V 5 bases and J 5 bases, with 12 bases left between them. Germline CDR1 and CDR2: MRHNA and SNTAGT. The CDR3 loop spans 13 amino acids.

The chain employs TRBV4-1 and TRBJ2-3; 8 nucleotides align to TRBD2. Germline V gene data show CDR1 as MGHRA and CDR2 as YSYEKL. The V gene end was trimmed by 0 bases and the J gene end by 4 bases; junction bases not matched to a gene: 9. The CDR3 spans 17 residues. CDR3 sequence reads: CASSQDLSPGGADTQYF. The CDR3 DNA follows: TGCGCCAGCAGCCAAGATTTATCGCCCGGGGGGGCAGATACGCAGTATTTT.

This chain connects TRBV10-3 to TRBJ2-3; TRBD2 matches at 12 bases. The CDR3 is made up of 14 amino acids. CDR1 ENHRY and CDR2 SYGVKD come from the germline V gene. V was clipped by 8 bases and J by 2 bases; unmatched bases: 2. CDR3 in DNA: TGTGCCATCCGACTAGCGGGGGCCACAGATACGCAGTATTTT. Amino acids: CAIRLAGATDTQYF.

In its sample, this clone was seen once. The chain joins TRBV2 to TRBJ2-7; 8 nucleotides align to TRBD1. CDR1 and CDR2 (germline): SNHLY, FYNNEI. Germline trimming cut 3 bases from V and 6 bases from J; bases unmatched to any gene: 7. The CDR3 has 14 residues. The CDR3: CASSDRDRFLEQYF. In DNA form, the CDR3 reads TGTGCCAGCAGTGATCGGGACAGGTTCCTCGAGCAGTACTTC.